This T cell receptor (beta chain) was observed in a study of T cell repertoires in cytomegalovirus infection. This clonotype was picked up many times. TCRdb fed the reads into MiXCR, producing one record per CDR3 protein. Here the sample spans 300,000 to 400,000 distinct CDR3 sequences, 8% to 10% being singletons. This CDR3 spans 15 amino acids. V lost 6 bases and J lost 6, with 17 bases in between. This TCR came from a human donor in good health (CMV status not recorded). Some clones in this sample may be carry-over from other donors' samples. The material sequenced was PBMCs. The J gene is TRBJ2-2, the V gene TRBV12-3 or TRBV12-4, with D perhaps matching TRBD1 (6 bases). CDR3 in amino acids: CASSLVASGAGELFF. Here the CDR3 DNA reads TGTGCCAGCAGCCTTGTGGCTTCAGGGGCCGGGGAGCTGTTTTTT.